The 8 T cell receptor beta chains below come from one sample, sequenced in a study of Ad26.COV2.S vaccination and SARS-CoV-2 variants. Libraries were prepared by immunoSEQ multiplex PCR; TCRdb keeps only in-frame clonotypes and omits some of them. The sample consists of 440,000 or so clones, 80% to 90% of them appearing once. Treatment here: around 19 received Ad26.COV2.S at low or high dose, single or two shots; 5 received placebo; per-sample allocation not given. After the first vaccine or placebo injection, samples were drawn on day 63. Sample: peripheral blood, taken in a trial of Ad26.COV2.S vaccine versus placebo. These receptors all come from a person aged 18 to 65 who received the Ad26.COV2.S COVID-19 vaccine or a placebo.

This clone has more than one count but fewer than ten. The chain is built from TRBV18 and TRBJ1-2; no reliable D call. Trimming shortened V by 2 bases and J by 2 bases, and 9 bases separated the two germline ends. The CDR3 contains 14 residues. Germline CDR1 is KGHSH and CDR2 is LQKENI. CDR3 sequence: CASSPGSDNYGYTF. For the CDR3, the DNA is TGTGCCAGCTCACCAGGGTCAGACAACTATGGCTACACCTTC.

The chain couples TRBV5-1 to TRBJ1-1; perhaps TRBD1 as D (5 bases). Germline values: CDR1 SGHRS, CDR2 YFSETQ. The CDR3 loop spans 14 amino acids. V lost 6 bases and J 0 bases, leaving 12 bases between the germline ends. This chain's CDR3 is CASTPEGLNTEAFF. CDR3 DNA: TGCGCCAGCACCCCCGAGGGGTTGAACACTGAAGCTTTCTTT.

The chain uses TRBV7-2 and TRBJ2-1; D is unresolved. The CDR3 loop spans 16 amino acids. Trimming removed 0 bases from V and 8 bases from J, with 17 bases in between. The germline V gene encodes CDR1 SGHTA and CDR2 FQGNSA. In nucleotides, the CDR3 is TGTGCCAGCAGCTTAGCCGCCGCAGCCCTGCCCTATGAGCAGTTCTTC. Its protein is CASSLAAAALPYEQFF.

A note on this clone: Other DNA variants within this sample encode the same CDR3. The V and J genes are TRBV7-9 and TRBJ1-5; the D gene is possibly TRBD1 (5 bases). Trimming shortened V by 8 bases and J by 2 bases, and 10 bases separated the two germline ends. The CDR3 runs 13 residues. CDR1 is SEHNR, CDR2 FQNEAQ, per germline (reference sequence). CDR3 loop: CASSLRGNQPQHF. CDR3 bases: TGTGCCAGCTCCCTCAGGGGCAATCAGCCCCAGCATTTT.

The chain combines TRBV7-2 with TRBJ2-1; 9 nucleotides align to TRBD2. V trimming: 3 bases; J trimming: 9 bases; junction bases outside the gene matches: 9. The CDR3 consists of 15 residues. Germline CDR1 SGHTA, CDR2 FQGNSA. The CDR3 DNA reads TGTGCCAGCAGCTTTTACGCTAGCGGGATCGGTGAGCAGTTCTTC. Translation gives CASSFYASGIGEQFF. Together with reference TRBV7-2 and TRBJ2-1, the CDR3 gives the full variable domain: GAGVSQSPSNKVTEKGKDVELRCDPISGHTALYWYRQSLGQGLEFLIYFQGNSAPDKSGLPSDRFSAERTGGSVSTLTIQRTQQEDSAVYLCASSFYASGIGEQFFGPGTRLTVL.

This clone appeared once. The chain recombines TRBV6-5 with TRBJ1-5, with 8 bases aligning to TRBD1. This CDR3 region has 15 residues. The germline V gene has CDR1 MNHEY and CDR2 SVGAGI. V lost 6 bases to trimming and J lost 3 bases; unmatched junction nucleotides: 7. CDR3 DNA: TGTGCCAGCAGGTGGGACAGGATTAACAATCAGCCCCAGCATTTT. Translated: CASRWDRINNQPQHF.

The V and J genes are TRBV12-3 or TRBV12-4 and TRBJ2-3; 8 nucleotides match TRBD1. The CDR3 totals 13 residues. The ends lost 8 bases at V and 4 bases at J; junction bases unmatched: 5. This CDR3 is CASWAGGPDTQYF. As DNA, the CDR3 is TGTGCCAGCTGGGCAGGGGGCCCAGATACGCAGTATTTT.

The rearrangement uses TRBV30 and TRBJ1-4; tentatively, D is TRBD1 (5 bases). The CDR3 spans 15 residues. Trimming shortened V by 3 bases and J by 5 bases, and 16 bases separated the two germline ends. Germline assignment: CDR1 GTSNPN and CDR2 SVGIG (reference sequence). This CDR3 reads CAWRPVGQNNEKLFF. The CDR3 nucleotides read TGTGCCTGGAGGCCGGTGGGGCAGAACAATGAAAAACTGTTTTTT.